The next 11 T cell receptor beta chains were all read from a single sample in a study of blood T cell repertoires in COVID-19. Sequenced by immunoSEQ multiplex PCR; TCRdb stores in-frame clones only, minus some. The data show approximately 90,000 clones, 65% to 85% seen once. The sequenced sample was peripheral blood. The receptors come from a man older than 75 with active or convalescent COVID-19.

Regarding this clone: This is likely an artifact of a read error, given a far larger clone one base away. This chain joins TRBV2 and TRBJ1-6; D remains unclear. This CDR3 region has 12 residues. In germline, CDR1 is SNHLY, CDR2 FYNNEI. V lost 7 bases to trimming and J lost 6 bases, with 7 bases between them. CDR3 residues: CASTPGNSPLHF. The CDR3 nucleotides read TGTGCCAGCACACCGGGTAATTCACCCCTCCACTTT.

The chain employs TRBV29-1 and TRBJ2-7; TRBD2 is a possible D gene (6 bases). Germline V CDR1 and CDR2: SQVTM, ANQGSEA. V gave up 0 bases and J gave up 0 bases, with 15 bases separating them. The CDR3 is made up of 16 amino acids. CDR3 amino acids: CSVEDERVGSSYEQYF. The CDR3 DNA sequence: TGCAGCGTTGAAGATGAGCGGGTGGGGTCCTCCTACGAGCAGTACTTC.

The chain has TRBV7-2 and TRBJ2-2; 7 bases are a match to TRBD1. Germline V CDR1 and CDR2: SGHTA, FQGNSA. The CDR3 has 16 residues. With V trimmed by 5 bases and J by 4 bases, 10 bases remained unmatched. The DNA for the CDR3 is TGTGCCAGCAGCCCCCGGACAGGCCTAGGCACCGGGGAGCTGTTTTTT. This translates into CASSPRTGLGTGELFF.

Here the CDR3 reads CASSQRLAGGPGTDTQYF. Here the CDR3 DNA reads TGTGCCAGCAGCCAAAGACTAGCGGGGGGGCCTGGCACAGATACGCAGTATTTT. The V gene is TRBV3-1 (or the pseudogene TRBV3-2), the J gene TRBJ2-3, with 14 bases lining up with TRBD2. The CDR3 runs 18 residues. Trimming removed 2 bases from V and 1 base from J; junction bases left unmatched: 5. The germline V gene encodes CDR1 LGHDT and CDR2 YNNKEL (reference sequence).

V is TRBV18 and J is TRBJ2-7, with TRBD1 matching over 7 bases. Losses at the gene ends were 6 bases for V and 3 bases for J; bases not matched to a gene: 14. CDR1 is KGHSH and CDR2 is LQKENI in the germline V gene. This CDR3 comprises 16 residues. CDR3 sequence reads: CASSHSGTSGGYEQYF. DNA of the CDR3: TGTGCCAGCTCTCATTCCGGGACATCAGGGGGCTACGAGCAGTACTTC.

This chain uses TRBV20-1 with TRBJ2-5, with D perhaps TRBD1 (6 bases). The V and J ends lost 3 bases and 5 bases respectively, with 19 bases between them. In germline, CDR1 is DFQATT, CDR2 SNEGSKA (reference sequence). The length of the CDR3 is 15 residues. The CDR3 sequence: CSASPVQGGRETQYF. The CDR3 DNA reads TGCAGTGCTAGTCCGGTACAGGGTGGTAGGGAGACCCAGTACTTC.

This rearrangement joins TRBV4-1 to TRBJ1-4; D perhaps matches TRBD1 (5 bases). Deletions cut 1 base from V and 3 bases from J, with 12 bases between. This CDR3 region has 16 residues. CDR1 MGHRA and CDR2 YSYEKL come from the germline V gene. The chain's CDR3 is CASSQGAARANEKLFF. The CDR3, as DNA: TGCGCCAGCAGCCAAGGGGCCGCCAGGGCTAATGAAAAACTGTTTTTT.

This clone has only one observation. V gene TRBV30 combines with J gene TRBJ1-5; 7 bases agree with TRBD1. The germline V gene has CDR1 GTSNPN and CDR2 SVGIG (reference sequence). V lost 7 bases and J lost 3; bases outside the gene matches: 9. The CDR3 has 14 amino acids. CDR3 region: CAFGTGTVNQPQHF. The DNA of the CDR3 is TGTGCCTTCGGAACCGGGACAGTCAATCAGCCCCAGCATTTT.

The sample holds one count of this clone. The CDR3 here is CASSTRQGEKLFF. The CDR3 DNA follows: TGTGCCAGCAGCACACGACAGGGGGAAAAACTGTTTTTT. J is TRBJ1-4 and V is TRBV3-1 (or the pseudogene TRBV3-2), with 8 bases aligning to TRBD1. The junction had 4 bases not matched to a gene; V was cut back by 5 bases and J by 8 bases. Germline loops: CDR1 LGHDT, CDR2 YNNKEL (reference sequence). The length of the CDR3 is 13 residues.

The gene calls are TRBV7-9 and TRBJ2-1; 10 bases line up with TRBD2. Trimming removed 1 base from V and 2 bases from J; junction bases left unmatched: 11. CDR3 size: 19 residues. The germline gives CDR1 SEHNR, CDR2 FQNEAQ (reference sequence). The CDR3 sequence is CASSLVDSGGLPTYNEQFF. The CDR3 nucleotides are TGTGCCAGCAGCTTAGTGGATAGCGGGGGGCTACCGACCTACAATGAGCAGTTCTTC.

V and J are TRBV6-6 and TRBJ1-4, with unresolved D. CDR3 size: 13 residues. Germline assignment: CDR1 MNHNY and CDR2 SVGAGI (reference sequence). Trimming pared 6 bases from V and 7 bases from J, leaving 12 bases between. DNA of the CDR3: TGTGCCAGCAGCTCTCGCGGTAGTGAAAAACTGTTTTTT. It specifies CASSSRGSEKLFF.